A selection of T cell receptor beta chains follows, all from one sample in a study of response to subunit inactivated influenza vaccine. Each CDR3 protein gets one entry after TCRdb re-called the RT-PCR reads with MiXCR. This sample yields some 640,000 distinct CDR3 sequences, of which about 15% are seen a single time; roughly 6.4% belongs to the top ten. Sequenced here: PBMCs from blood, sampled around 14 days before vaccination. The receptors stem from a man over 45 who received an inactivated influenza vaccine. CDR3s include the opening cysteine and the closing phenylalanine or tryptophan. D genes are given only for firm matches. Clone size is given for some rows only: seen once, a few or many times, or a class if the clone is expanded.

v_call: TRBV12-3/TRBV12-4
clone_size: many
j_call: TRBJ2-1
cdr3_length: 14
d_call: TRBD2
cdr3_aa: CASTPGLAGSGQFF
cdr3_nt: TGTGCCAGCACCCCGGGACTAGCGGGATCCGGACAGTTCTTC

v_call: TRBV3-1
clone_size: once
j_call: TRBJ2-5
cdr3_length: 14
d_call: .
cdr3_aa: CASSQEMYRETQYF
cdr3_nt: TGTGCCAGCAGCCAAGAGATGTATCGGGAGACCCAGTACTTC

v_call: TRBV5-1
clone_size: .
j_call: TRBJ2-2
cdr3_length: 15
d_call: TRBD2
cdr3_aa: CASSPLSGGAGELFF
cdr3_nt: TGCGCCAGCAGCCCATTAAGCGGGGGGGCCGGGGAGCTGTTTTTT

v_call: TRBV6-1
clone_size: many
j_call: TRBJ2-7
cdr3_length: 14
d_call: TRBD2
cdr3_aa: CASSRLAGTYEQYF
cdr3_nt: TGTGCCAGCAGTCGACTAGCGGGGACCTACGAGCAGTACTTC

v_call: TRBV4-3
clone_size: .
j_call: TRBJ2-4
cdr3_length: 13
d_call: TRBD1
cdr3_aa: CASSQVTGSIQYF
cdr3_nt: TGCGCCAGCAGCCAGGTGACAGGGTCCATTCAGTACTTC

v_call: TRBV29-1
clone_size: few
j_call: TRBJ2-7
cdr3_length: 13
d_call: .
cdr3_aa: CSVEIGAAYEQYF
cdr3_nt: TGCAGCGTTGAAATTGGGGCAGCCTACGAGCAGTACTTC

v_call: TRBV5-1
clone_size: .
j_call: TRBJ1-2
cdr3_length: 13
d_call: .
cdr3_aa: CASSPSPVSGYTF
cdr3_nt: TGCGCCAGCAGCCCCTCACCCGTGAGTGGCTACACCTTC

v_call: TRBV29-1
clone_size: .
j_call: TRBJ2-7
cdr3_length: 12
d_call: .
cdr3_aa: CSVGVGPREQYF
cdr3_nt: TGCAGCGTGGGGGTGGGGCCCCGCGAGCAGTACTTC

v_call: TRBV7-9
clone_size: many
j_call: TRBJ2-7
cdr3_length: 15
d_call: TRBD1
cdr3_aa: CASSSPGTASWEQYF
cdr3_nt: TGTGCCAGCAGCTCTCCCGGGACAGCTTCTTGGGAGCAGTACTTC

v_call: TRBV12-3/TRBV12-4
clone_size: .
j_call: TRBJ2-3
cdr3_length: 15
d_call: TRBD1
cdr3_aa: CASRFRDRGPDTQYF
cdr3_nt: TGTGCCAGCAGATTCCGGGACAGGGGCCCAGATACGCAGTATTTT

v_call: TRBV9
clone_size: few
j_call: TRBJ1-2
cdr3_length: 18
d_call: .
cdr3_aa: CASSVATTGTKTNYGYTF
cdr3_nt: TGTGCCAGCAGCGTAGCTACTACCGGGACGAAGACGAACTATGGCTACACCTTC

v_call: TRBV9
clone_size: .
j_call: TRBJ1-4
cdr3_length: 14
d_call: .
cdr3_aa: CASSPRGSNEKLFF
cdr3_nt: TGTGCCAGCAGCCCCCGCGGATCTAATGAAAAACTGTTTTTT

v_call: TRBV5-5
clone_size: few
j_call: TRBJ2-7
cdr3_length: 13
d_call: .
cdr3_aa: CASSLRVSYEQYF
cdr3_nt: TGTGCCAGCAGCTTGAGGGTTTCCTACGAGCAGTACTTC

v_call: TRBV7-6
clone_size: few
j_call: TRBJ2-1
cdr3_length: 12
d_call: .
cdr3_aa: CASSLTGFEQFF
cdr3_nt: TGTGCCAGCAGCTTAACAGGGTTTGAGCAGTTCTTC

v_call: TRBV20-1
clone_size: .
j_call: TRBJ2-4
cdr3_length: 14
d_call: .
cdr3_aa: CSARPPRGLNIQYF
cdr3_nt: TGCAGTGCTAGGCCCCCCCGTGGCCTTAACATTCAGTACTTC

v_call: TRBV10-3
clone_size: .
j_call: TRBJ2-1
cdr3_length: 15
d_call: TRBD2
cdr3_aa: CAIKDSGGTGNEQFF
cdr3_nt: TGTGCCATCAAAGATAGCGGGGGGACGGGGAATGAGCAGTTCTTC